The 2 T cell receptor beta chains listed next were all sequenced from one sample in a study of T cell clonality in common variable immunodeficiency. Sequencing used immunoSEQ multiplex PCR; TCRdb keeps in-frame clones, though not all of them. The table lists roughly 60,000 clones, with no singletons. Material for sequencing was peripheral blood mononuclear cells. These receptor sequences come from a person aged 18 to 70 in good health.

At least ten counts were recorded for this clone. The CDR3 end falls 3 residues outside the read, so it is completed with the germline J gene. This chain joins TRBV7-3 and TRBJ2-7, with D possibly matching TRBD2 (6 bases). V shed 8 bases and J shed 3 bases, with 14 bases lying between them. The CDR3 runs 13 residues. In germline, CDR1 is SGHTA, CDR2 FQGTGA. The CDR3 is CASPASAIYEQYF. The CDR3 bases that were read are TGTGCCAGCCCGGCTAGCGCGATCTACGAG.

This clone was recorded at least ten times. The read comes to an end 3 residues before the CDR3 does, leaving the germline J gene to fill in the end. V is TRBV6-2 or TRBV6-3 and J is TRBJ1-5; 7 bases fit TRBD1. The CDR3 runs 17 residues. The junction had 7 bases not matched to a gene; V was cut back by 2 bases and J by 0 bases. The V gene's germline CDR1 is MNHEY and CDR2 SVGEGT. CDR3 DNA, as far as it was read: TGTGCCAGCAGTTACACCGGACAGGCGAATAGCAATCAGCCC. Residues: CASSYTGQANSNQP. In full, the CDR3 reads CASSYTGQANSNQPQHF.